Below, 22 T cell receptor beta chains from the same sample are listed, as sequenced in a study of blood T cells in healthy people across ages. The second PCR ran about 7 to 12 cycles with a sample-barcoded 5' primer and J-beta primers. TCRdb passed the 5' RACE reads through MiXCR, listing each CDR3 protein once. This table holds around 1,000,000 distinct CDR3 sequences, 20% to 25% found once. The data also belong to a second study, concerning T cells of mothers and their children.

Specimen: blood. These receptors were taken from a girl aged 2 to 9 in good health.

This clonotype was counted between two and nine times. V and J are TRBV10-3 and TRBJ1-2; D remains unclear. This CDR3 has 13 amino acids. Looked up from germline, CDR1 is ENHRY and CDR2 is SYGVKD. V shed 6 bases and J shed 3 bases, with 11 bases lying between them. Written as DNA, the CDR3 is TGTGCCATCAGGGACGGGTTGGACTATGGCTACACCTTC. It encodes CAIRDGLDYGYTF.

This clonotype occurred a few times. The chain employs TRBV29-1 and TRBJ2-5; 10 nucleotides match TRBD2. Per germline, CDR1 SQVTM and CDR2 ANQGSEA. V trimming: 1 base; J trimming: 0 bases; junction bases outside the gene matches: 8. This CDR3 has 17 amino acids. CDR3 sequence reads: CSVEGGSGGSYQETQYF. The DNA of the CDR3 is TGCAGCGTTGAAGGGGGTAGCGGGGGGTCGTACCAAGAGACCCAGTACTTC.

The V gene is TRBV6-2 or TRBV6-3, the J gene TRBJ2-1; D ambiguous. The J call may be incorrect, as the DNA end agrees better with TRBJ2-5. Germline CDR1 MNHEY, CDR2 SVGEGT. This CDR3 has 13 amino acids. CDR3: CASSSPIQETQYF. DNA for the CDR3: TGTGCCAGCAGTTCCCCCATCCAAGAGACCCAGTACTTC.

The chain recombines TRBV12-3 or TRBV12-4 with TRBJ2-5; D might be TRBD2 (6 bases). The CDR3 length is 17 residues. V gave up 5 bases and J gave up 4 bases, with 23 bases separating them. The CDR3 DNA reads TGTGCCAGCAGTCCAAAACCCCCTAAGACTAGACCAGAGACCCAGTACTTC. Residues: CASSPKPPKTRPETQYF.

The V and J genes are TRBV7-9 and TRBJ2-7; 7 positions match TRBD1. The CDR3 is 13 amino acids. The V segment lost 4 bases and the J segment 6 bases; nucleotides outside the gene matches: 6. CDR1 and CDR2 (germline): SEHNR, FQNEAQ (reference sequence). The CDR3 loop is CASSSTGSAEQYF. CDR3 DNA sequence: TGTGCCAGCAGCTCGACAGGGAGTGCCGAGCAGTACTTC.

The genes are TRBV4-2 and TRBJ1-2; TRBD1 aligns across 7 bases. This CDR3 comprises 15 residues. Germline V gene sequence: CDR1 LGHNA, CDR2 YNFKEQ. With V trimmed by 1 base and J by 2 bases, 4 bases remained unmatched. The CDR3 sequence is CASSQVRDSNYGYTF. The CDR3 DNA is TGTGCCAGCAGCCAAGTTCGGGACAGCAACTATGGCTACACCTTC.

This sequence joins TRBV12-3 or TRBV12-4 and TRBJ1-2, with 8 bases aligning to TRBD1. There are 17 residues in the CDR3. J lost 1 base, V lost 6 bases, and 13 bases had no gene match. The CDR3 loop is CASSKYGQGQVNYGYTF. The CDR3 nucleotides read TGTGCCAGCAGCAAATACGGACAGGGCCAAGTTAACTATGGCTACACCTTC.

The genes are TRBV4-1 and TRBJ1-2; D gene uncertain. The CDR3 runs to 14 residues. Per germline, CDR1 MGHRA and CDR2 YSYEKL. Trimming took 0 bases from V and 1 from J, leaving 6 bases between them. CDR3 sequence: CASSQDPSNYGYTF. CDR3 sequence (DNA): TGCGCCAGCAGCCAAGATCCCAGTAACTATGGCTACACCTTC.

This clonotype turned up a few times. The V call is TRBV7-8, the J call TRBJ1-1; D is unclear. Germline V gene sequence: CDR1 SGHVS, CDR2 FQNEAQ. The CDR3 sequence is 14 residues long. V lost 0 bases, J lost 5 bases, and 10 bases lay in between. The CDR3 region has the DNA TGTGCCAGCAGCTTAGCGCTGTGGGGAACTGAAGCTTTCTTT. It specifies CASSLALWGTEAFF.

The chain employs TRBV28 and TRBJ2-7, with a possible D match to TRBD1 (5 bases). Germline V gene data show CDR1 as MDHEN and CDR2 as SYDVKM. V dropped 4 bases and J dropped 2 bases, with 21 bases sitting between them. The CDR3 totals 17 residues. The CDR3 is CASSSPPLQGIAYEQYF. The CDR3 DNA reads as TGTGCCAGCAGTTCCCCACCCCTCCAGGGCATCGCCTACGAGCAGTACTTC.

This clonotype was found a few times. The chain recombines TRBV9 with TRBJ2-5, with D possibly matching TRBD1 (5 bases). The tail of the sequence fits TRBJ2-7 better, so the J call may be wrong. The CDR3 length is 14 residues. Germline values: CDR1 SGDLS, CDR2 YYNGEE. The CDR3: CASSPTQTVYEQYF. The CDR3 region has the DNA TGTGCCAGCAGCCCTACCCAGACAGTTTACGAGCAGTACTTC.

This clonotype appeared a few times. The chain uses TRBV19 and TRBJ2-7, with 10 bases lining up with TRBD1. Germline V gene data show CDR1 as LNHDA and CDR2 as SQIVND (reference sequence). The J segment lost 3 bases and the V segment lost 4 bases, leaving 6 bases of the junction unmatched. The CDR3 contains 15 residues. The CDR3 spells CASSTGQGNGYEQYF. In DNA, the CDR3 is TGTGCCAGTAGTACGGGACAGGGGAACGGCTACGAGCAGTACTTC.

The rearrangement links TRBV6-5 to TRBJ2-7; 9 nucleotides line up with TRBD1. CDR1 is MNHEY, CDR2 SVGAGI, per germline. After removal of 4 bases from V and 0 bases from J, the junction contained 7 bases not matched to a gene. The CDR3 consists of 16 residues. The CDR3 loop reads CASSSHSGQGSYEQYF. DNA for the CDR3: TGTGCCAGCAGTTCGCATTCGGGACAGGGCTCCTACGAGCAGTACTTC.

There are a few counts of this clonotype. The chain carries TRBV5-1 and TRBJ2-7; D is possibly TRBD2 (6 bases). The V gene lost 4 bases and the J gene lost 5 bases, with 16 bases spanning the gap. Germline values: CDR1 SGHRS, CDR2 YFSETQ. The CDR3 sequence is 14 residues long. In nucleotides, the CDR3 is TGCGCCAGCAGCCTAACGGGAGTTGGCCACGAGCAGTACTTC. Translating gives CASSLTGVGHEQYF.

The rearrangement uses TRBV5-1 and TRBJ2-7; D tentatively fits TRBD1 or TRBD2 (5 bases each). Germline V gives CDR1 SGHRS, CDR2 YFSETQ. The germline V and J ends were trimmed by 2 bases and 2 bases, with 17 bases remaining between them. CDR3 length: 16 amino acids. This chain's CDR3 is CASSFGEGLDTYEQYF. Here the CDR3 DNA reads TGCGCCAGCAGCTTTGGGGAAGGACTGGACACCTACGAGCAGTACTTC. Full variable domain (missing parts from reference TRBV5-1 and TRBJ2-7): KAGVTQTPRYLIKTRGQQVTLSCSPISGHRSVSWYQQTPGQGLQFLFEYFSETQRNKGNFPGRFSGRQFSNSRSEMNVSTLELGDSALYLCASSFGEGLDTYEQYFGPGTRLTVT.

Only a few counts were recorded for this clonotype. The rearrangement joins TRBV2 to TRBJ2-4, with TRBD2 as a possible D gene (7 bases). Deletions cut 4 bases from V and 0 bases from J, with 13 bases between. Germline V gene data show CDR1 as SNHLY and CDR2 as FYNNEI. The CDR3 has 16 residues. In nucleotides, the CDR3 is TGTGCCAGCAGTGGTGGGGGGGCCTTAGCCAAAAACATTCAGTACTTC. Translated: CASSGGGALAKNIQYF.

This clonotype was seen only a few times. V usage is TRBV3-1 and J usage is TRBJ2-2; D uncertain. The germline gives CDR1 LGHDT, CDR2 YNNKEL (reference sequence). The CDR3 is 13 residues long. V was trimmed by 0 bases and J by 7 bases, leaving 6 bases between them. This chain's CDR3 is CASSQEEGGELFF. The DNA for the CDR3 is TGTGCCAGCAGCCAAGAGGAAGGCGGGGAGCTGTTTTTT. The full variable domain, rest sourced from reference TRBV3-1 and TRBJ2-2, is DTAVSQTPKYLVTQMGNDKSIKCEQNLGHDTMYWYKQDSKKFLKIMFSYNNKELIINETVPNRFSPKSPDKAHLNLHINSLELGDSAVYFCASSQEEGGELFFGEGSRLTVL.

This clonotype has just a few counts. At one end the junction does not follow the germline gene, possibly because of a read error. In DNA, the CDR3 is TGTGCCAGCAGCCAAGATCATAGTGGAACGGCCGAGGAGTACTTC. It specifies CASSQDHSGTAEEYF. This chain joins TRBV3-1 and TRBJ2-1; D gene unclear. This CDR3 is 15 amino acids long. Germline V CDR1 and CDR2: LGHDT, YNNKEL (reference sequence).

This clonotype has a handful of counts. V and J are TRBV28 and TRBJ2-7; D is uncertain. The ends were cut back, 5 bases at V and 0 bases at J, with 14 bases in the middle. The CDR3 sequence is 15 residues long. The germline CDR1 and CDR2 sequences are MDHEN and SYDVKM. The CDR3 loop is CASSPTMAVSYEQYF. The CDR3 region has the DNA TGTGCCAGCAGTCCAACCATGGCAGTCTCCTACGAGCAGTACTTC. Full variable domain (outside the CDR3, taken from reference TRBV28 and TRBJ2-7): DVKVTQSSRYLVKRTGEKVFLECVQDMDHENMFWYRQDPGLGLRLIYFSYDVKMKEKGDIPEGYSVSREKKERFSLILESASTNQTSMYLCASSPTMAVSYEQYFGPGTRLTVT.

This rearrangement joins TRBV7-9 to TRBJ1-2; D might be TRBD1 (6 bases). From germline, CDR1 is SEHNR and CDR2 FQNEAQ (reference sequence). The V and J ends lost 5 bases and 7 bases respectively, with 11 bases between them. CDR3 size: 12 residues. The CDR3 nucleotides read TGTGCCAGCAGCCCTATCAGGGGTGGCTACACCTTC. Translated: CASSPIRGGYTF.

The V gene is TRBV27, the J gene TRBJ1-1, with 9 bases lining up with TRBD1. The CDR3 spans 16 residues. Germline V gene sequence: CDR1 MNHEY, CDR2 SMNVEV (reference sequence). Trimming took 6 bases from V and 1 from J; bases not matched to a gene: 9. Here the CDR3 reads CASRPTGGRGNTEAFF. The CDR3, as DNA: TGTGCCAGCAGGCCGACAGGGGGACGGGGGAACACTGAAGCTTTCTTT.

The sample holds a few counts of this clonotype. The chain combines TRBV6-1 with TRBJ1-2; D not resolved. The germline gives CDR1 MNHNS, CDR2 SASEGT. The CDR3 totals 12 residues. With 7 bases removed from V and 6 bases from J, the gap between germline ends came to 12 bases. Here the CDR3 reads CASTPFRDGYTF. DNA for the CDR3: TGTGCCAGCACCCCTTTCAGAGATGGCTACACCTTC.